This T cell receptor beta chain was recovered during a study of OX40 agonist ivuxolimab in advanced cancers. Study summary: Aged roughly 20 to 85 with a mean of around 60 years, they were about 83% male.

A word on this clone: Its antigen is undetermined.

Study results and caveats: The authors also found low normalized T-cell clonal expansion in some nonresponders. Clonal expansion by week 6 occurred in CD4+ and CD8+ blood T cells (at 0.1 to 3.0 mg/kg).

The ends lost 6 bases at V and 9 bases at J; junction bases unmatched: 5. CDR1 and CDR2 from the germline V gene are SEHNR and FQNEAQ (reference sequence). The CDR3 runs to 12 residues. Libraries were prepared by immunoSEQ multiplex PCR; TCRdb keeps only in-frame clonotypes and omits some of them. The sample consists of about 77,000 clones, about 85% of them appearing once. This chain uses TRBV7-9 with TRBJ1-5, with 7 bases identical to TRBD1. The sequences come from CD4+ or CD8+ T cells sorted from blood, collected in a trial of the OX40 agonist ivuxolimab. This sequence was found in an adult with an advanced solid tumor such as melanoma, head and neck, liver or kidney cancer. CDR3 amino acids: CASSRGQGPQHF. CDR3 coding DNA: TGTGCCAGCAGTAGGGGGCAGGGGCCCCAGCATTTT.